A single T cell receptor beta chain is shown here with its context. Libraries were prepared by immunoSEQ multiplex PCR; TCRdb keeps only in-frame clonotypes and omits some of them. This table holds around 340,000 clones, roughly 94% found once. V was pared by 2 bases and J by 5 bases, with 15 bases between. The CDR3 spans 15 residues. Per germline, CDR1 SNHLY and CDR2 FYNNEI. This sample was included in a study of shared T cell receptors in the human thymus. The sequencing input was thymocytes. The TCR originated in a human donor. The rearrangement joins TRBV2 to TRBJ2-5; D uncertain. CDR3 region: CASSEPTNPLETQYF. DNA for the CDR3: TGTGCCAGCAGTGAACCAACTAACCCACTGGAGACCCAGTACTTC.